This T cell receptor beta chain was captured in a study of shared clonotypes between healthy human individuals. Overall study: Donors had three CD4 naive, three CD4 memory, two CD8 naive and one CD8 memory plate apiece.

The V end was cut by 0 bases, the J end by 2 bases, with 8 bases between. The CDR3 has 14 amino acids. In germline, CDR1 is SGHTS, CDR2 YDEGEE. Splitting the CD4+ cells yielded a CD45RA+ naive subset and a CD45RA-negative memory subset. Sequencing was performed with immunoSEQ multiplex PCR; in TCRdb, only in-frame clones are kept and a portion is missing. The sample contains more than 900,000 clones, around 82% of which appear only once. Sequenced: memory CD4+ T cells from PBMCs. Subset here: CD45RA-negative fraction. This chain links TRBV5-8 with TRBJ2-5, with D unclear. The TCR comes from a man between 18 and 29 years old in good health. Some clones in this sample may be carry-over from other donors' samples. DNA for the CDR3: TGTGCCAGCAGCTTGGAAACTCTACAAGAGACCCAGTACTTC. This codes for CASSLETLQETQYF.